This T cell receptor (beta chain) was sequenced during a study of T cell changes during pregnancy in multiple sclerosis. Some clones are missing from TCRdb's copy, which holds only in-frame ones; the method was immunoSEQ multiplex PCR. The sample comprises 56,000 or so clones, approximately 89% of which are singletons, and more than 1.5% rests with the top ten. This CDR3 has 14 residues. Trimming left V 4 bases short and J 2 bases short, with 9 bases between. Germline V gives CDR1 SGHDT, CDR2 YYEEEE. Specimen: peripheral blood, collected after pregnancy. The chain uses TRBV5-6 and TRBJ1-4; no reliable D call. This TCR derives from a female donor with multiple sclerosis, enrolled in a pregnancy study. DNA of the CDR3: TGTGCCAGCAGCCCCTACGGGACTAATGAAAAACTGTTTTTT. Protein sequence: CASSPYGTNEKLFF.